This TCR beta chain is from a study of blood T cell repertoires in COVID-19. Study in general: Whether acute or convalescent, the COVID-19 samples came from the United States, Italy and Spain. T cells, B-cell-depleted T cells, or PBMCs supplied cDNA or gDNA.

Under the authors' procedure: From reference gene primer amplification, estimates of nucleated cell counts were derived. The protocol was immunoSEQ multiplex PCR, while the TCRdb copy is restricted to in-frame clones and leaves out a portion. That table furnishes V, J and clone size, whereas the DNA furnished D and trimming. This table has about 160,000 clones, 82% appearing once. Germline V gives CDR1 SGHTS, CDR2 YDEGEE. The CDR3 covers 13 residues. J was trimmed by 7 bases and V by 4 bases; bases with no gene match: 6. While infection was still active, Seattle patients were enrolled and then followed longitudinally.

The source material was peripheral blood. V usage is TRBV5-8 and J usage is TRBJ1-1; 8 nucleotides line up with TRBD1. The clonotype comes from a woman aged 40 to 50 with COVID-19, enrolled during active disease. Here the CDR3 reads CASSPTGVGEAFF. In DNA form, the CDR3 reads TGTGCCAGCAGCCCGACAGGGGTTGGTGAAGCTTTCTTT.